Below, one TCR beta chain is given with its context. The sample is drawn from a study of shared clonotypes between healthy human individuals. Assay used: immunoSEQ multiplex PCR; TCRdb lists only in-frame clones, some missing. The sample holds 400,000 to 500,000 clones, roughly 78% seen once. V shed 4 bases, J shed 5 bases, and the junction held 8 bases outside the gene matches. Germline V gives CDR1 SGHRS, CDR2 YFSETQ. The CDR3 contains 14 residues. This clonotype was obtained from a woman in her thirties or forties in good health. Some clones in this sample may be carry-over from other donors' samples. The chain employs TRBV5-1 and TRBJ2-5, with TRBD1 matching 7 bases. Specimen: PBMCs. As DNA, the CDR3 is TGCGCCAGCAGCCCACAGGGGTTTGCGGAGACCCAGTACTTC. It specifies CASSPQGFAETQYF. The full variable domain, completed using reference TRBV5-1 and TRBJ2-5, is KAGVTQTPRYLIKTRGQQVTLSCSPISGHRSVSWYQQTPGQGLQFLFEYFSETQRNKGNFPGRFSGRQFSNSRSEMNVSTLELGDSALYLCASSPQGFAETQYFGPGTRLLVL.